This passage covers 23 T cell receptor beta chains from one sample sequenced in a study of T-cell reconstitution after alpha-beta-depleted transplantation in children. The library targeted TCRbeta and was prepared with unique molecular identifiers. TCRdb reprocessed the PCR reads with MiXCR, giving one entry per CDR3 protein. The sample holds about 360,000 distinct CDR3 sequences; roughly 13% are singletons and the top ten take around 4%. The sample consisted of PBMCs, taken from the stem cell graft. The receptor source for this set is a human donor who donated a stem cell graft to a child with Fanconi anemia.

This clonotype occurred a few times. For the CDR3, the DNA is TGTGCCAGCAGTTTACAACAGGGGTACACTGAAGCTTTCTTT. Encoded protein: CASSLQQGYTEAFF. This chain uses TRBV12-3 or TRBV12-4 with TRBJ1-1, with 7 bases that match TRBD1. This CDR3 has 14 residues. V lost 2 bases to trimming and J lost 3 bases; unmatched junction nucleotides: 3.

A few counts support this clonotype. The CDR3, as DNA: TGCGCCAGCAGCTCGCAGACGGGGGTCTCTGGAAACACCATATATTTT. Its protein is CASSSQTGVSGNTIYF. The chain combines TRBV5-1 with TRBJ1-3; perhaps TRBD1 as D (5 bases). From germline, CDR1 is SGHRS and CDR2 YFSETQ. The V end lost 3 bases, the J end lost 0 bases, and 13 bases lay between the germline ends. This CDR3 is 16 amino acids long.

Only a few counts were recorded for this clonotype. The CDR3 DNA reads TGTGCCAGCAGCTTAAAATTCCGGGACAGGGTGCTCTCCTACGAGCAGTACTTC. It is translated as CASSLKFRDRVLSYEQYF. The chain recombines TRBV5-5 with TRBJ2-7, with 9 bases matching TRBD1. J gave up 0 bases and V 2 bases, and 12 bases lay outside the gene matches. CDR3 size: 18 residues. Germline CDR1 SGHKS, CDR2 YYEKEE (reference sequence).

This sequence joins TRBV10-3 and TRBJ1-1; D is possibly TRBD1 (6 bases). Germline values: CDR1 ENHRY, CDR2 SYGVKD. With 3 bases removed from V and 6 bases from J, the gap between germline ends came to 20 bases. CDR3 size: 16 residues. The CDR3 coding sequence is TGTGCCATCAGTGATAGGGGGGGGCGTGGGGATCCTGAAGCTTTCTTT. Residues: CAISDRGGRGDPEAFF.

This clonotype was detected ten times or more. This chain links TRBV15 with TRBJ1-5, with D uncertain. The CDR3 has 16 amino acids. V was trimmed by 0 bases and J by 4 bases, leaving 13 bases between them. Germline values: CDR1 LNHNV, CDR2 YYDKDF (reference sequence). CDR3 protein: CATSRDRDWGNQPQHF. The CDR3 region has the DNA TGTGCCACCAGCAGAGATCGGGATTGGGGAAATCAGCCCCAGCATTTT.

The chain recombines TRBV7-2 with TRBJ2-1; D possibly corresponds to TRBD2 (7 bases). The CDR3 is 15 amino acids. The V end was cut by 1 base, the J end by 9 bases, with 16 bases between. CDR1 is SGHTA and CDR2 is FQGNSA in the germline V gene. The CDR3 here is CASSLGRGGAPEQFF. CDR3 DNA sequence: TGTGCCAGCAGCTTAGGTAGAGGGGGGGCCCCTGAGCAGTTCTTC. The full variable domain, completed using reference TRBV7-2 and TRBJ2-1, is GAGVSQSPSNKVTEKGKDVELRCDPISGHTALYWYRQSLGQGLEFLIYFQGNSAPDKSGLPSDRFSAERTGGSVSTLTIQRTQQEDSAVYLCASSLGRGGAPEQFFGPGTRLTVL.

The chain joins TRBV9 to TRBJ2-3, with unresolved D. Germline V gene data show CDR1 as SGDLS and CDR2 as YYNGEE. The CDR3 consists of 14 residues. V lost 0 bases to trimming and J lost 2 bases, with 7 bases between them. The CDR3 DNA reads as TGTGCCAGCAGCGTAGACGCAAACACAGATACGCAGTATTTT. Amino acid sequence: CASSVDANTDTQYF.

This sequence joins TRBV5-1 and TRBJ2-1; D is possibly TRBD2 (6 bases). V lost 0 bases to trimming and J lost 9 bases, with 13 bases between them. The length of the CDR3 is 14 residues. Per germline, CDR1 SGHRS and CDR2 YFSETQ. CDR3 DNA sequence: TGCGCCAGCAGCTTGGAGATCGGGGGATCTGAGCAGTTCTTC. Translating gives CASSLEIGGSEQFF.

This clonotype appeared once. The chain joins TRBV12-3 or TRBV12-4 to TRBJ2-5; tentative D call: TRBD2 (7 bases). The V gene lost 5 bases and the J gene lost 7 bases, with 29 bases spanning the gap. The CDR3 is made up of 18 amino acids. The CDR3 DNA is TGTGCCAGCAGTGGAGAGGGGGGACTACCGGCCACCCGCGGGACCCAGTACTTC. Its translation: CASSGEGGLPATRGTQYF.

This clonotype showed up many times. The chain links TRBV20-1 to TRBJ2-1; TRBD1 aligns across 7 bases. The CDR3 contains 16 residues. J was trimmed by 0 bases and V by 3 bases; bases with no gene match: 8. The germline V gene has CDR1 DFQATT and CDR2 SNEGSKA (reference sequence). The CDR3 region is CSARDSQGTSYNEQFF. The CDR3 DNA reads as TGCAGTGCTAGGGACTCACAGGGGACCTCCTACAATGAGCAGTTCTTC.

The table lists this clonotype with a few counts. The V gene is TRBV7-2, the J gene TRBJ2-3; possibly TRBD2 for D (5 bases). The CDR3 consists of 12 residues. Germline V CDR1 and CDR2: SGHTA, FQGNSA. V gave up 5 bases and J gave up 7 bases, with 10 bases separating them. The CDR3 spells CASSPPDYTQYF. The DNA for the CDR3 is TGTGCCAGCAGCCCCCCGGACTATACGCAGTATTTT.

In this sample, this clonotype turned up a few times. V and J are TRBV2 and TRBJ2-5, with a possible D match to TRBD1 (5 bases). Germline V gives CDR1 SNHLY, CDR2 FYNNEI. The V and J ends lost 2 bases and 1 base respectively, with 8 bases between them. CDR3 length: 14 residues. Here the CDR3 reads CASSERGLQETQYF. The DNA for the CDR3 is TGTGCCAGCAGTGAAAGGGGTCTCCAAGAGACCCAGTACTTC.

V is TRBV5-6 and J is TRBJ1-6; D is perhaps TRBD1 (5 bases). Germline-derived CDR1 and CDR2 are SGHDT and YYEEEE. CDR3 length: 14 residues. V was clipped by 0 bases and J by 8 bases, with 9 bases between them. CDR3 in DNA: TGTGCCAGCAGCTTGGGACAGTACGATTCACCCCTCCACTTT. Protein product: CASSLGQYDSPLHF.

This clonotype was picked up a small number of times. This chain uses TRBV2 with TRBJ2-1, with D perhaps assigned TRBD1 or TRBD2 (6 bases each). Germline-derived CDR1 and CDR2 are SNHLY and FYNNEI. Deletions cut 4 bases from V and 0 bases from J, with 16 bases between. The CDR3 loop spans 17 amino acids. The CDR3 sequence: CASSGRGADSSYNEQFF. The CDR3 nucleotides are TGTGCCAGCAGTGGAAGGGGGGCAGATAGCTCCTACAATGAGCAGTTCTTC.

This clonotype was recorded many times. CDR3 bases: TGTGCCACTTGCTCAGGGTTGGGTGAGACCCAGTACTTC. Residues: CATCSGLGETQYF. The chain has TRBV12-3 or TRBV12-4 and TRBJ2-5; possible D gene TRBD1, 5 bases. The length of the CDR3 is 13 residues. Trimming stripped 10 bases from V and 5 bases from J, with 17 bases between.

This clonotype appeared a few times. This chain joins TRBV12-3 or TRBV12-4 and TRBJ1-5; TRBD1 agrees at 8 bases. After removal of 5 bases from V and 5 bases from J, the junction contained 8 bases not matched to a gene. The CDR3 contains 15 residues. CDR3 nucleotides: TGTGCCAGCAGTGCCGGACAGGGAACTCATCAGCCCCAGCATTTT. Its protein product is CASSAGQGTHQPQHF.

This clonotype was picked up a small number of times. The rearrangement uses TRBV20-1 and TRBJ2-5; D gene ambiguous. This CDR3 is built from 11 residues. Germline CDR1 and CDR2: DFQATT and SNEGSKA (reference sequence). V lost 0 bases to trimming and J lost 7 bases, with 6 bases between them. This CDR3 is CSARDEVTQYF. The CDR3 nucleotides are TGCAGTGCTAGAGATGAGGTGACCCAGTACTTC.

Of note for this clonotype: One end of the junction varies from germline; a read error may be responsible. J is TRBJ1-1 and V is TRBV6-1, with 8 bases fitting TRBD1. From germline, CDR1 is MNHNS and CDR2 SASEGT. This CDR3 contains 16 residues. Here the CDR3 reads CASIEPPGGSPTEAFF. The CDR3 region has the DNA TGTGCCAGCATTGAACCCCCAGGGGGCTCTCCTACTGAAGCTTTCTTT.

This clonotype was seen many times. This chain joins TRBV6-5 and TRBJ2-1; TRBD1 matches 9 bases. Trimming cost V 1 base and J 6 bases; bases outside gene matches: 1. Germline CDR1 MNHEY, CDR2 SVGAGI. The CDR3 length is 14 residues. This CDR3 reads CASSYWDRVNEQFF. CDR3 nucleotides: TGTGCCAGCAGTTACTGGGACAGGGTCAATGAGCAGTTCTTC.

This clonotype was seen at least ten times. The rearrangement joins TRBV12-3 or TRBV12-4 to TRBJ1-1, with a weak D call TRBD1 (5 bases). V was cut by 3 bases and J by 2 bases, with 10 bases left in between. The CDR3 spans 14 residues. CDR3 region: CASSFRGTNTEAFF. The CDR3 DNA reads TGTGCCAGCAGTTTTAGGGGCACCAACACTGAAGCTTTCTTT.

The chain employs TRBV10-3 and TRBJ2-3; D ambiguous. The CDR3 length is 15 residues. The V end was cut by 7 bases, the J end by 3 bases, with 17 bases between. Germline loops: CDR1 ENHRY, CDR2 SYGVKD. This chain's CDR3 is CAINPDDSRTDTQYF. The CDR3, as DNA: TGTGCCATCAACCCGGACGATAGTAGGACAGATACGCAGTATTTT.

This clonotype was seen repeatedly, ten times or more. The V and J genes are TRBV12-3 or TRBV12-4 and TRBJ2-2, with D unresolved. Trimming pared 1 base from V and 1 base from J, leaving 7 bases between. The CDR3 consists of 15 residues. The CDR3 DNA sequence: TGTGCCAGCAGTTTAGAGACATTGAACACCGGGGAGCTGTTTTTT. This encodes CASSLETLNTGELFF.

The chain uses TRBV2 and TRBJ2-6, with D unresolved. The CDR3 length is 15 residues. The germline V and J ends were trimmed by 2 bases and 0 bases, with 5 bases remaining between them. Germline V CDR1 and CDR2: SNHLY, FYNNEI. DNA for the CDR3: TGTGCCAGCAGTGAATGGGGCTCTGGGGCCAACGTCCTGACTTTC. Translation gives CASSEWGSGANVLTF.